This paragraph reports one T cell receptor (beta chain). Its antigen is unidentified. This sample is part of a study of graft-versus-host responses after intestinal transplantation. Across the whole study: As for transplant type, recipients had multivisceral, liver-intestinal, or isolated intestinal grafts. Each recipient received anti-thymocyte globulin induction, then tacrolimus and steroids for about 3 years. Notes on the study in general: Early declines in HvG clones that occurred post-transplant were associated with peak circulating GvH clone levels. Graft-donor T cell macrochimerism in patients accompanied high graft-versus-host to host-versus-graft clonal ratios in allografts.

CDR3 length: 18 amino acids. The assay was immunoSEQ multiplex PCR, and TCRdb's table has in-frame clones only and misses some. This sample has tens of thousands of clones, with about nine tenths found just once. Material: unstimulated CD4+ T cells sorted from spleen or lymph node cells, obtained before intestinal transplant. The chain has TRBV21-1 and TRBJ2-7; TRBD1, the table's D call, lacks a check against the DNA. TRBV21-1 is recorded as a pseudogene. The source is a human donor who received an intestinal transplant. This CDR3 reads CASSLSRDRGSSSYEQYF. The CDR3 region has the DNA TGTGCCAGCAGCCTGTCCCGGGACAGGGGTTCGTCCTCCTACGAGCAGTACTTC.